This entry lists 14 T cell receptor beta chains sequenced from one sample in a study of response to subunit inactivated influenza vaccine. TCRdb re-derived calls from the RT-PCR reads in MiXCR, one entry per CDR3 protein. The sample records around 490,000 distinct CDR3 sequences, less than 8% being singletons. Here the sequenced sample was PBMCs from blood, taken around 25 months after vaccination. Receptor source: a man aged 45 to 75 who received an inactivated influenza vaccine.

This rearrangement joins TRBV28 to TRBJ2-7; no firm D call. Germline V gene data show CDR1 as MDHEN and CDR2 as SYDVKM. The CDR3 length is 11 residues. Trimming removed 6 bases at V and 3 bases at J, with 6 bases between. The DNA of the CDR3 is TGTGCCAGCAGGAGGAGCTACGAGCAGTACTTC. Its translation: CASRRSYEQYF.

This clonotype was found many times. V usage is TRBV24-1 and J usage is TRBJ1-2, with unresolved D. There are 15 residues in the CDR3. Trimming cost V 2 bases and J 3 bases, with 12 bases left between them. Germline values: CDR1 KGHDR, CDR2 SFDVKD. The CDR3: CATSDSGLGYYGYTF. CDR3 sequence (DNA): TGTGCCACCAGTGATTCTGGGCTAGGGTACTATGGCTACACCTTC.

At least ten counts were recorded for this clonotype. This chain links TRBV7-9 with TRBJ1-4, with 8 nucleotides matching TRBD1. Germline values: CDR1 SEHNR, CDR2 FQNEAQ (reference sequence). This CDR3 has 14 residues. Trimming cost V 4 bases and J 8 bases; bases outside gene matches: 6. CDR3 protein: CASSSGQGGEKLFF. The CDR3 region has the DNA TGTGCCAGCAGCTCAGGACAGGGAGGGGAAAAACTGTTTTTT.

This clonotype was recorded many times. The genes are TRBV6-1 and TRBJ2-3; TRBD2 matches at 14 bases. CDR3 size: 16 residues. CDR1 MNHNS and CDR2 SASEGT come from the germline V gene. V shed 4 bases, J shed 5 bases, and the junction held 5 bases outside the gene matches. The CDR3 sequence: CASSGGLAGVLDTQYF. In nucleotides, the CDR3 is TGTGCCAGCAGTGGGGGACTAGCGGGGGTTCTAGATACGCAGTATTTT.

This clonotype was counted at least ten times. The genes are TRBV12-3 or TRBV12-4 and TRBJ1-2; maybe TRBD1 (6 bases). The CDR3 length is 12 residues. The V end lost 6 bases, the J end lost 2 bases, and 7 bases lay between the germline ends. The CDR3 DNA sequence: TGTGCCAGCAGCCAGGGGAACTATGGCTACACCTTC. Protein: CASSQGNYGYTF.

This clonotype has just a few counts. The V and J genes are TRBV6-4 and TRBJ2-7; TRBD1 matches 10 bases. Germline V gene sequence: CDR1 MRHNA, CDR2 SNTAGT. This CDR3 comprises 15 residues. V dropped 4 bases and J dropped 0; count of bases not matched to a gene: 3. The CDR3 nucleotides are TGTGCCAGCAGTGGACAGGGGGCGAGCTCCTACGAGCAGTACTTC. Protein: CASSGQGASSYEQYF.

In this sample, this clonotype turned up many times. This chain connects TRBV7-6 to TRBJ1-2, with TRBD1 identical over 7 bases. The germline V gene has CDR1 SGHVS and CDR2 FNYEAQ. The junction had 8 bases not matched to a gene; V was cut back by 4 bases and J by 6 bases. The CDR3 contains 14 residues. CDR3 protein: CASSSSAGGDGYTF. In nucleotides, the CDR3 is TGTGCCAGCAGCTCCTCGGCAGGGGGGGATGGCTACACCTTC.

At least ten counts were recorded for this clonotype. The chain combines TRBV12-3 or TRBV12-4 with TRBJ2-3; 8 nucleotides align to TRBD1. There are 20 residues in the CDR3. V dropped 2 bases and J dropped 0; count of bases not matched to a gene: 16. This CDR3 is CASSLSWGQGAKTSTDTQYF. CDR3 sequence (DNA): TGTGCCAGCAGTTTAAGCTGGGGGCAGGGGGCTAAAACTAGCACAGATACGCAGTATTTT.

The sample holds many counts of this clonotype. The V call is TRBV3-1, the J call TRBJ2-7, with 13 bases aligning to TRBD2. Germline CDR1 is LGHDT and CDR2 is YNNKEL (reference sequence). V lost 4 bases to trimming and J lost 2 bases; unmatched junction nucleotides: 2. The CDR3 runs 15 residues. CDR3 protein: CASSRTSGGAYEQYF. Written as DNA, the CDR3 is TGTGCCAGCAGCCGAACTAGCGGGGGGGCCTACGAGCAGTACTTC.

The table lists this clonotype with many counts. The chain combines TRBV12-3 or TRBV12-4 with TRBJ2-7; 10 nucleotides match TRBD1. CDR3 size: 15 residues. The V gene end was trimmed by 5 bases and the J gene end by 9 bases; junction bases not matched to a gene: 13. The CDR3 DNA follows: TGTGCCAGCAGTGGCTCGGGACAGGGGACCATTGGGCAGTACTTC. Its protein is CASSGSGQGTIGQYF.

This clonotype was observed at least ten times. This rearrangement joins TRBV13 to TRBJ1-6; 8 nucleotides match TRBD1. Germline V lookup: CDR1 PRHDT, CDR2 FYEKMQ (reference sequence). The length of the CDR3 is 16 residues. After removal of 2 bases from V and 8 bases from J, the junction contained 8 bases not matched to a gene. CDR3 nucleotide sequence: TGTGCCAGCAGCTTACGGCAGGGGGCGATTTATTCACCCCTCCACTTT. This gives the protein CASSLRQGAIYSPLHF.

The gene calls are TRBV11-2 and TRBJ2-5, with D possibly TRBD1 on 6 matching bases. From germline, CDR1 is SGHAT and CDR2 FQNNGV. The CDR3 is made up of 15 amino acids. The V and J ends lost 5 bases and 10 bases respectively, with 23 bases between them. In nucleotides, the CDR3 is TGTGCCAGCAGCCCATCGGACAGCTCTTGGGGGAACCAGTACTTC. Its translation: CASSPSDSSWGNQYF.

This clonotype was detected only a few times. The V gene is TRBV5-6, the J gene TRBJ1-4, with a tentative D call TRBD1 (6 bases). From germline, CDR1 is SGHDT and CDR2 YYEEEE. This CDR3 region has 15 residues. The V end was cut by 3 bases, the J end by 4 bases, with 13 bases between. The CDR3 nucleotides are TGTGCCAGCAGCTCCTTCCAGGGGATTAATGAAAAACTGTTTTTT. Translated, it gives CASSSFQGINEKLFF.

A few counts support this clonotype. V and J are TRBV28 and TRBJ1-5, with a weak D call TRBD1 (5 bases). The CDR3 is 21 residues long. V was trimmed by 3 bases and J by 0 bases, leaving 27 bases between them. Germline values: CDR1 MDHEN, CDR2 SYDVKM. CDR3 DNA sequence: TGTGCCAGCAGTTTTCCGGCGGCAGGGTTAGATCCGGGTAATAGCAATCAGCCCCAGCATTTT. This gives the protein CASSFPAAGLDPGNSNQPQHF.